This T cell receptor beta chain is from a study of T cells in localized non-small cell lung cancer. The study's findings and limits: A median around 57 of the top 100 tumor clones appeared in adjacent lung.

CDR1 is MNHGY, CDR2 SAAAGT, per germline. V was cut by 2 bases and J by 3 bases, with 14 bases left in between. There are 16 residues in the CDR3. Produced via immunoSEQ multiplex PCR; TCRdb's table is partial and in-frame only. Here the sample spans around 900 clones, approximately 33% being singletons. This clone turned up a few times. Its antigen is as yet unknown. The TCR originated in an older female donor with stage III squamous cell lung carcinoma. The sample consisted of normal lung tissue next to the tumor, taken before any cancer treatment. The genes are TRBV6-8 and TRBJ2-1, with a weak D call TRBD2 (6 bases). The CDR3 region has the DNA TGTGCCAGCAGTTACGATCCCGGGACTTACTACAATGAGCAGTTCTTC. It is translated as CASSYDPGTYYNEQFF.